This entry is about one T cell receptor (beta chain). Its target is not known. How the authors handled the data: Junction-only sequences produced by ImmunoSEQ had no quality scores, so filtering differed. Sequenced by immunoSEQ multiplex PCR; TCRdb stores in-frame clones only, minus some. V, J and clone size are those of that table, while D and trimming were read from the DNA. The table has some 2,000,000 clones, 95% seen once. The data belong to a study of shared clonotypes between healthy human individuals. Study results and caveats: The expectation was that sequencing depth would affect clonotype sharing among donors. Non-shared clonotypes had lower generation probabilities than clonotypes shared by all four sorted-subset donors.

The clonotype was recovered from a man aged 18 to 30 in good health. Sequencing was carried out using naive CD4+ T cells sorted from blood. Subset defined: CD45RA+ positively selected.

CDR3 residues: CASSPRQATYEQYF. The CDR3, as DNA: TGTGCCAGCAGCCCCCGACAGGCTACCTACGAGCAGTACTTC. The chain has TRBV11-2 and TRBJ2-7; D is perhaps TRBD1 (6 bases). The V end lost 5 bases, the J end lost 2 bases, and 13 bases lay between the germline ends. Germline V lookup: CDR1 SGHAT, CDR2 FQNNGV. The CDR3 is made up of 14 amino acids.